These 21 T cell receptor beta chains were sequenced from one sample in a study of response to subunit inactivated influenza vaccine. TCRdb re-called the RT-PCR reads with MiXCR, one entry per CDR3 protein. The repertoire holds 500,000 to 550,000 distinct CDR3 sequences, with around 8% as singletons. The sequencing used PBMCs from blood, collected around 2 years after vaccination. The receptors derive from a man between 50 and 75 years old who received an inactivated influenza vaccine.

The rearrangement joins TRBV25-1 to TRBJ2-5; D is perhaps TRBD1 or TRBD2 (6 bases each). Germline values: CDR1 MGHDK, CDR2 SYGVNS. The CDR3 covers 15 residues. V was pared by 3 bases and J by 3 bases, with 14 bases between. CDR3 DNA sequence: TGTGCCAGCAGTGATTTACCGGGGGCCGAAGAGACCCAGTACTTC. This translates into CASSDLPGAEETQYF.

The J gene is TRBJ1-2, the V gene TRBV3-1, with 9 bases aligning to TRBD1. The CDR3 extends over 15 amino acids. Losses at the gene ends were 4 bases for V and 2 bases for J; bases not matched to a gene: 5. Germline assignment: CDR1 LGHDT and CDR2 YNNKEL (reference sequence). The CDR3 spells CASSLSGTGNYGYTF. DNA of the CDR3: TGTGCCAGCAGCCTATCCGGGACAGGGAACTATGGCTACACCTTC.

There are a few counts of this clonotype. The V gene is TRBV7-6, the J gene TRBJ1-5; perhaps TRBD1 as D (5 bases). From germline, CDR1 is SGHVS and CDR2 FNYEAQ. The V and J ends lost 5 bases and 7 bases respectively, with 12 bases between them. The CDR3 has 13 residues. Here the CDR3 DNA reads TGTGCCAGCAGCGATGGGGCCCAACAGCCCCAGCATTTT. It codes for CASSDGAQQPQHF.

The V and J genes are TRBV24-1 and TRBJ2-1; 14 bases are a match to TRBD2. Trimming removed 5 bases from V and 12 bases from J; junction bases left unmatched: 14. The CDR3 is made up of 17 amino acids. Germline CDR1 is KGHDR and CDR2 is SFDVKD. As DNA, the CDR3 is TGTGCCACCAGTGCCTTGGGGGCGACTAGCGGGAGGGGGGGGCAGTTCTTC. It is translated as CATSALGATSGRGGQFF.

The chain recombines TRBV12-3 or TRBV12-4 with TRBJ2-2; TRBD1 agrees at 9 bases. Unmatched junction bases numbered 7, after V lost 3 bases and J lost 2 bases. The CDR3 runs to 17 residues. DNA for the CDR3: TGTGCCAGCAGTTTTCCCCGACAGGGGGTAAACACCGGGGAGCTGTTTTTT. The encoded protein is CASSFPRQGVNTGELFF.

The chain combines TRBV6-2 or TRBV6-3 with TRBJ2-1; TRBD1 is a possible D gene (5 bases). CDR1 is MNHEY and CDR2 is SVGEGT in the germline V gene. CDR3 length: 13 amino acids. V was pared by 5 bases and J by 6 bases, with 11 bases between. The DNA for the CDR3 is TGTGCCAGCAGTCAGCTAAGGGGCAATGAGCAGTTCTTC. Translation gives CASSQLRGNEQFF.

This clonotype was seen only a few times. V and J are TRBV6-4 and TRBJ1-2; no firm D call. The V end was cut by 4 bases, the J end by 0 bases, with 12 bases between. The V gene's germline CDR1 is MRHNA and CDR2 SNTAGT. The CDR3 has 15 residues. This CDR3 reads CASSVQRTANYGYTF. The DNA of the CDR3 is TGTGCCAGCAGTGTGCAGAGAACCGCTAACTATGGCTACACCTTC.

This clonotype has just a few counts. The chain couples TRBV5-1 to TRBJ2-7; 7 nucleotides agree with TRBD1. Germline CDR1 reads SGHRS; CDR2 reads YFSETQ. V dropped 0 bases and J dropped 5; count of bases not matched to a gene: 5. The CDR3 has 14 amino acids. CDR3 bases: TGCGCCAGCAGCTTGGCCAGGGGGAGCCACGAGCAGTACTTC. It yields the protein CASSLARGSHEQYF.

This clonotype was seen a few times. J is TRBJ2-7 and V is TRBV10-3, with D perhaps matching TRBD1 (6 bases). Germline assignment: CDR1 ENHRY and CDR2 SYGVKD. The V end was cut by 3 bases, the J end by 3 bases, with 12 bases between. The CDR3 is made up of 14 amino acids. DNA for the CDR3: TGTGCCATCAGTGACGGCAGGGGCAACTACGAGCAGTACTTC. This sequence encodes CAISDGRGNYEQYF.

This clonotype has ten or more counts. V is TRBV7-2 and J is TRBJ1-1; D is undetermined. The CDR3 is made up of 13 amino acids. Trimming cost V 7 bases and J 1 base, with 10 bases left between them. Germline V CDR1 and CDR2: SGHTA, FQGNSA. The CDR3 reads CASTRTRNTEAFF. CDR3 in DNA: TGTGCCAGCACAAGAACAAGGAACACTGAAGCTTTCTTT. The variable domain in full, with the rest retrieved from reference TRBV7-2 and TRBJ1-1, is GAGVSQSPSNKVTEKGKDVELRCDPISGHTALYWYRQSLGQGLEFLIYFQGNSAPDKSGLPSDRFSAERTGGSVSTLTIQRTQQEDSAVYLCASTRTRNTEAFFGQGTRLTVV.

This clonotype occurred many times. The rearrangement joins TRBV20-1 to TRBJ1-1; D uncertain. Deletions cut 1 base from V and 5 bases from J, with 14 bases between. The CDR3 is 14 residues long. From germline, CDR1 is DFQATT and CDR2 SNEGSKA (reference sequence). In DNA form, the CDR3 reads TGCAGTGCTAGAGTGAGGGTAGGTTCGACTGAAGCTTTCTTT. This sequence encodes CSARVRVGSTEAFF.

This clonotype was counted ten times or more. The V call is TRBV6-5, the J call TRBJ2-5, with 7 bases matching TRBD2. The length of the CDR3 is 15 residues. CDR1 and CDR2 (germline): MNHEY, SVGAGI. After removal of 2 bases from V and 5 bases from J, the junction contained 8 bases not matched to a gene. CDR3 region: CASSYRGRAAETQYF. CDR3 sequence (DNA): TGTGCCAGCAGTTACCGTGGGAGGGCCGCGGAGACCCAGTACTTC.

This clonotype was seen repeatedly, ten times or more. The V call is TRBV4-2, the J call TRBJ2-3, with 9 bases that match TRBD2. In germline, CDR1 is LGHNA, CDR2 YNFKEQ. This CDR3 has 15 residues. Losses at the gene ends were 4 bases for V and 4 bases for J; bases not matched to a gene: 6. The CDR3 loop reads CASSLGLAPPDTQYF. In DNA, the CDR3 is TGTGCCAGCAGCCTGGGACTAGCCCCCCCAGATACGCAGTATTTT.

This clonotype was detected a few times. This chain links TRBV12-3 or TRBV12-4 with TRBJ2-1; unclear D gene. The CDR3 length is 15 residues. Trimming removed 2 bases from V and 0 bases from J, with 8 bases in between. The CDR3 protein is CASSLTRNSYNEQFF. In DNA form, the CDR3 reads TGTGCCAGCAGTTTAACCCGGAACTCCTACAATGAGCAGTTCTTC.

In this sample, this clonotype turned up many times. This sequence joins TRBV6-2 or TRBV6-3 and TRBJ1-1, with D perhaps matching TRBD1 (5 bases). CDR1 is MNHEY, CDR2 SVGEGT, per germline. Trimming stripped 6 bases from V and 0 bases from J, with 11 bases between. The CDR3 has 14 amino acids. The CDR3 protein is CASRNDRMNTEAFF. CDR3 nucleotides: TGTGCCAGCAGGAACGACAGAATGAACACTGAAGCTTTCTTT.

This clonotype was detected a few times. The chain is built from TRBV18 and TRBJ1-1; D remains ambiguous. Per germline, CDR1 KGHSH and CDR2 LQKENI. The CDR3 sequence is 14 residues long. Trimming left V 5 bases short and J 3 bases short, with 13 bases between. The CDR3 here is CASSERRSDTEAFF. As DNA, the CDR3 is TGTGCCAGCTCAGAGCGCAGGAGCGACACTGAAGCTTTCTTT. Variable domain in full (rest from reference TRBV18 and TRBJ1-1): NAGVMQNPRHLVRRRGQEARLRCSPMKGHSHVYWYRQLPEEGLKFMVYLQKENIIDESGMPKERFSAEFPKEGPSILRIQQVVRGDSAAYFCASSERRSDTEAFFGQGTRLTVV.

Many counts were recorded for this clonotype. The CDR3 sequence: CASSLGRLSYGYTF. The CDR3 DNA follows: TGTGCCAGCAGTTTGGGTCGCCTAAGCTATGGCTACACCTTC. The chain carries TRBV12-3 or TRBV12-4 and TRBJ1-2; D unclear. The V gene lost 3 bases and the J gene lost 4 bases, with 12 bases spanning the gap. The CDR3 is 14 residues long.

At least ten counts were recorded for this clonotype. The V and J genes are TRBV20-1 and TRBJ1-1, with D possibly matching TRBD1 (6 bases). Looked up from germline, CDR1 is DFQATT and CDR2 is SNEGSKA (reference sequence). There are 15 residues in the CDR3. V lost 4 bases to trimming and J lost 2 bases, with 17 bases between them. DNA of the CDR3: TGCAGTGCTATTCCGGGACAATTTATAAACACTGAAGCTTTCTTT. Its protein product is CSAIPGQFINTEAFF.

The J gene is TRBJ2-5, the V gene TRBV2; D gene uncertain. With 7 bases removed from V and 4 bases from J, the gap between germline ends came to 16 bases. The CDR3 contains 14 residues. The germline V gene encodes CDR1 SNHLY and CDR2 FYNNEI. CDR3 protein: CASTQRVGAETQYF. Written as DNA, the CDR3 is TGTGCCAGCACCCAGAGAGTGGGTGCAGAGACCCAGTACTTC.

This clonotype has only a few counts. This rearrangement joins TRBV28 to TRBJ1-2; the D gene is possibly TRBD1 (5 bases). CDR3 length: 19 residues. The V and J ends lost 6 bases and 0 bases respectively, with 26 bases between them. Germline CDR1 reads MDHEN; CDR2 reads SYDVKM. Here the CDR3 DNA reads TGTGCCAGCAGCTCCTCCCCCACAGGACCCTATCCAGCTAACTATGGCTACACCTTC. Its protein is CASSSSPTGPYPANYGYTF.

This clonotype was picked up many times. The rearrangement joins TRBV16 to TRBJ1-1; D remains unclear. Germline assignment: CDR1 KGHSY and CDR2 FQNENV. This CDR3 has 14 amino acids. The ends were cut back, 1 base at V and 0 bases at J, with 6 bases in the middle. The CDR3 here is CASSQLVLNTEAFF. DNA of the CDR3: TGTGCCAGCAGCCAATTAGTTCTGAACACTGAAGCTTTCTTT. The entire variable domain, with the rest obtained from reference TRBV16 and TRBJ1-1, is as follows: GEEVAQTPKHLVRGEGQKAKLYCAPIKGHSYVFWYQQVLKNEFKFLISFQNENVFDETGMPKERFSAKCLPNSPCSLEIQATKLEDSAVYFCASSQLVLNTEAFFGQGTRLTVV.